This TCR beta chain was identified during a study of T cells after yellow fever vaccination. For the study at large: In the case of low-cell-number fractions, SMART-Seq v4 Ultra Low Input was used for preparation. Study-level points and caveats: Clones that expanded after primary vaccination mostly reappeared after the booster (roughly 96% CD4, 75% to 90% CD8). Contamination of FACS-sorted repertoires by abundant clonotypes from the bulk population could occur.

Germline V CDR1 and CDR2: SGHNT, YYREEE (reference sequence). CDR3 length equals 13 residues. V shed 3 bases and J 14 bases; nucleotides not matched to a gene: 5. A word on this clonotype: What it binds is not known.

Production of TCR cDNA was by 5'RACE template switching, which also added a universal primer site and UMIs. One entry per CDR3 protein results from TCRdb running MiXCR on the 5' RACE reads. The sample consists of some 400,000 distinct CDR3 sequences, approximately 5.7% of them appearing once. The source was PBMCs, collected 5 days after the yellow fever booster vaccination. The sequence came from a man under 40 who received the YFV17D yellow fever vaccine. The chain employs TRBV5-4 and TRBJ2-2; TRBD2 matches 12 bases. The CDR3 sequence is CASSSRTSGILFF. The CDR3 DNA reads as TGTGCCAGCAGCTCCCGGACTAGCGGGATACTGTTTTTT.